The sequence of this T cell receptor (beta chain) was determined in a study of early stage breast cancer tumors. TCRdb's table, derived via immunoSEQ multiplex PCR, lists solely in-frame clones and lacks some. The profile covers roughly 14,000 clones, with around 85% appearing a single time and roughly 5% taken by the ten largest. CDR1 MDHEN and CDR2 SYDVKM come from the germline V gene. This CDR3 has 15 amino acids. The V gene lost 6 bases and the J gene lost 5 bases, with 16 bases spanning the gap. The genes are TRBV28 and TRBJ1-4; a possible D gene is TRBD1 (6 bases). The sequenced sample was normal breast tissue next to the tumor. This receptor was taken from a young adult with breast cancer. The CDR3 reads CASSDRTVLNEKLFF. The CDR3 DNA sequence: TGTGCCAGCAGCGACCGGACAGTCTTGAATGAAAAACTGTTTTTT.